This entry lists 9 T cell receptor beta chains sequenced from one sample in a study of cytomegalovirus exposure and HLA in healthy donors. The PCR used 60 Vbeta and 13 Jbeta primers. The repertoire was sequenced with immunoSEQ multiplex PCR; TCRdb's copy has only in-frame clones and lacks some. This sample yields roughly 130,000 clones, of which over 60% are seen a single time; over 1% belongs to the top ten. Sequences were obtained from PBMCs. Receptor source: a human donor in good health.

The CDR3 region has the DNA TGTGCCAGCAGCTTTTGGGTGGCAGGGTTAACCGGGGAGCTGTTTTTT. It codes for CASSFWVAGLTGELFF. V usage is TRBV5-4 and J usage is TRBJ2-2, with D possibly matching TRBD1 (5 bases). The CDR3 consists of 16 residues. The germline V gene encodes CDR1 SGHNT and CDR2 YYREEE (reference sequence). V was shortened by 2 bases and J by 5 bases, with 16 bases between the two germline ends. The full variable domain, with the rest looked up from reference TRBV5-4 and TRBJ2-2, is ETGVTQSPTHLIKTRGQQVTLRCSSQSGHNTVSWYQQALGQGPQFIFQYYREEENGRGNFPPRFSGLQFPNYSSELNVNALELDDSALYLCASSFWVAGLTGELFFGEGSRLTVL.

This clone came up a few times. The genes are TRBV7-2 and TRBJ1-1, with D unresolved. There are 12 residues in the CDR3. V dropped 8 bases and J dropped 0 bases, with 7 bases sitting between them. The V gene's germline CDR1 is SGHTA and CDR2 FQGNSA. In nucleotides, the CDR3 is TGTGCCAGCGCTACTATGAACACTGAAGCTTTCTTT. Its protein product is CASATMNTEAFF.

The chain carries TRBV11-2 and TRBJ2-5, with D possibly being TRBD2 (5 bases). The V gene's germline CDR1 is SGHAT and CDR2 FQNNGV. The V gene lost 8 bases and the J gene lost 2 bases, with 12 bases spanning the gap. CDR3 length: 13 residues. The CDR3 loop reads CASGMDSQETQYF. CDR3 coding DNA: TGTGCCAGCGGGATGGACTCACAAGAGACCCAGTACTTC.

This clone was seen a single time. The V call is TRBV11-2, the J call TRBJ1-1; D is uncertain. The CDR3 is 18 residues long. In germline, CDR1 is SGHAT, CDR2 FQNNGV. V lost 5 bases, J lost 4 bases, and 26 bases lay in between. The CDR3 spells CASSHVVGGWGRGTEAFF. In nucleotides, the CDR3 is TGTGCCAGCAGCCACGTGGTTGGAGGGTGGGGTCGGGGCACTGAAGCTTTCTTT.

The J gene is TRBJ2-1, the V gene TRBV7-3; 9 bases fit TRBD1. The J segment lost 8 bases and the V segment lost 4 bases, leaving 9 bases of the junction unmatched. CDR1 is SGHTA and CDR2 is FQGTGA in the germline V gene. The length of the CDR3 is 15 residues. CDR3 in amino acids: CASSSGTGWEDEQFF. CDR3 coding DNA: TGTGCCAGCAGCTCCGGGACAGGGTGGGAGGATGAGCAGTTCTTC.

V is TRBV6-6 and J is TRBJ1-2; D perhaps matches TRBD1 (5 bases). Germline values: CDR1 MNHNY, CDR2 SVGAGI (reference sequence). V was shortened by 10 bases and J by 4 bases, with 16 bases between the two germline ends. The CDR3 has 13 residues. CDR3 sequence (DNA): TGTGCCAAGAATTGGGGGGTACGCTATGGCTACACCTTC. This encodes CAKNWGVRYGYTF.

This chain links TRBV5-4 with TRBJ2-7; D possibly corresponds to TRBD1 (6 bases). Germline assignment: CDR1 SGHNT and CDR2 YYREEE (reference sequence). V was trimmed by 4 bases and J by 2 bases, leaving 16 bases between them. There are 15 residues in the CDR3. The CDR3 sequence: CASSINSRGTYEQYF. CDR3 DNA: TGTGCCAGCAGCATAAACTCCAGGGGCACCTACGAGCAGTACTTC.

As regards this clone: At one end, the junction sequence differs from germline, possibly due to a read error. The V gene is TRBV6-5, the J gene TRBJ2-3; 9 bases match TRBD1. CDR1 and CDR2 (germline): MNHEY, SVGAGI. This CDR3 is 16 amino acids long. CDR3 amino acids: CASSYFGQGFTDTQYF. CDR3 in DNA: TGTGCCAGCAGCTACTTCGGACAGGGGTTTACAGATACGCAGTATTTT.

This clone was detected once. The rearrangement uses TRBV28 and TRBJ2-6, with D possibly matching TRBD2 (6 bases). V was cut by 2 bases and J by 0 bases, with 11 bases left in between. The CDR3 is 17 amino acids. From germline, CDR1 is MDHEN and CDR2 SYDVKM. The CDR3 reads CASSLGGALSGANVLTF. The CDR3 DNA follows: TGTGCCAGCAGTTTAGGCGGGGCCCTCTCTGGGGCCAACGTCCTGACTTTC. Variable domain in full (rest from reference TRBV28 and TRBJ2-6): DVKVTQSSRYLVKRTGEKVFLECVQDMDHENMFWYRQDPGLGLRLIYFSYDVKMKEKGDIPEGYSVSREKKERFSLILESASTNQTSMYLCASSLGGALSGANVLTFGAGSRLTVL.